This T cell receptor (beta chain) emerged from a study of metastatic and nonmetastatic thyroid tumors. Study overall: From malignant and benign thyroid patients, repertoires in blood and in tumor or nodule tissue were compared.

This clone showed up just a few times. The antigen is undetermined. Regarding the study as a whole: Malignant thyroid tumors reportedly had TCR beta diversity that was significantly higher than in benign nodules, in blood and tumor.

Authors' analysis steps: The distant-metastasis classifier for papillary thyroid cancer was built from CDR3 differences across clinicopathological groups. From the PCR reads, TCRdb re-called clones with MiXCR. In this record, the V and J calls reflect TCRdb's handling and not the investigators' own analysis. The sample consists of around 36,000 clones, about 31% of them appearing once. Trimming took off 4 bases at V and 0 bases at J, with 5 bases between the two ends. The CDR3 totals 13 residues. Nobody among the patients had been given any treatment before thyroid surgery. This rearrangement joins TRBV12-3 or TRBV12-4 to TRBJ2-3; D call uncertain. Input material: blood. The TCR originated in a female donor with papillary thyroid cancer or a benign thyroid nodule (not recorded which). Some clones in this sample may be carry-over from other donors' samples. CDR3 residues: CASSSTSTDTQYF. The CDR3 DNA sequence: TGTGCCAGCAGTTCGACTAGCACAGATACGCAGTATTTT.